Given below is one T cell receptor beta chain in context. The DNA is left out, because the CDR3 cannot be placed on it with certainty; the CDR3 is given as TCRdb lists it. This record belongs to a study of blood T cells in healthy people across ages. Next came a second PCR, run for roughly 6 to 11 cycles, which used a sample-barcoded 5' primer along with a J-beta primer mix. Each cDNA molecule, via a template-switch adaptor with 12 random nucleotides, was tagged. Individual samples furnished no less than 2.5 million CDR3-containing paired-end reads apiece. MiXCR was run by TCRdb on the 5' RACE reads, yielding one entry per CDR3 protein. The data show 1.5 million to 2 million distinct CDR3 sequences, 30% to 35% seen once. Every participating donor contributed roughly 10 milliliters of peripheral blood through a draw. The material sequenced was blood. This sequence originates from a woman aged 30 to 39 in good health.

The CDR3 spells CASSRREWATGTFF. V usage is TRBV5-1 and J usage is TRBJ2-1; the tabulated D call, TRBD1, remains unverified against the DNA. The germline V gene encodes CDR1 SGHRS and CDR2 YFSETQ. The CDR3 totals 14 residues, both ends included.